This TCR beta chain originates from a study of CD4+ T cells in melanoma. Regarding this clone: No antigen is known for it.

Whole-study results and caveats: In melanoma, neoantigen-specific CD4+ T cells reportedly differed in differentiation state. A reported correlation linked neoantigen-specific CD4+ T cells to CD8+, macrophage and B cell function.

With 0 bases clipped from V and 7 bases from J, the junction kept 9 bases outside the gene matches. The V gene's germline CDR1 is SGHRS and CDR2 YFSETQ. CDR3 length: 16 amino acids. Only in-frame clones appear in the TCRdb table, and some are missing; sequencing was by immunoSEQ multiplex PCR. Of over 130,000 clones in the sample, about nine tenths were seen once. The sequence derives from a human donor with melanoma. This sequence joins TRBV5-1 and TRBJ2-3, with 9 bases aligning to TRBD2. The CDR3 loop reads CASSLDGGGASNTQYF. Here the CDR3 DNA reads TGCGCCAGCAGCTTGGATGGCGGGGGGGCCTCGAATACGCAGTATTTT.